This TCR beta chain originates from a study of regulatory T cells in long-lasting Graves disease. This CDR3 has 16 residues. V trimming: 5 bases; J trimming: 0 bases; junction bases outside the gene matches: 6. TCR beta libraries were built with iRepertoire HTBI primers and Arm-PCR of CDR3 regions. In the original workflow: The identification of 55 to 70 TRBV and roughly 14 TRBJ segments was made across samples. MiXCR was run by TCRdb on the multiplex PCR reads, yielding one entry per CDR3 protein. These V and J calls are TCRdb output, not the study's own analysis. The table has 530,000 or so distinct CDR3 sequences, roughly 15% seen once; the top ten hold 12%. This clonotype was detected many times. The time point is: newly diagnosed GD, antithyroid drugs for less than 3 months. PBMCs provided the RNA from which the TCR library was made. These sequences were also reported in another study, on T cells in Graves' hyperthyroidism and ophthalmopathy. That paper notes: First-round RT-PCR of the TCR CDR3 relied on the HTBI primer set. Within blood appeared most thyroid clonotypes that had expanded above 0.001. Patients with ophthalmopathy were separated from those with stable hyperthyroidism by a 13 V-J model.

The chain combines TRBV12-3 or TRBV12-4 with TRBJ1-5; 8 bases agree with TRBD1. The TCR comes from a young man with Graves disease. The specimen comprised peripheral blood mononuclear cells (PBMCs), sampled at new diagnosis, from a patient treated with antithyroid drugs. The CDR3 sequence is CASSVGTGSSNQPQHF. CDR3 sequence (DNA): TGTGCCAGCAGTGTGGGGACAGGCAGTAGCAATCAGCCCCAGCATTTT.